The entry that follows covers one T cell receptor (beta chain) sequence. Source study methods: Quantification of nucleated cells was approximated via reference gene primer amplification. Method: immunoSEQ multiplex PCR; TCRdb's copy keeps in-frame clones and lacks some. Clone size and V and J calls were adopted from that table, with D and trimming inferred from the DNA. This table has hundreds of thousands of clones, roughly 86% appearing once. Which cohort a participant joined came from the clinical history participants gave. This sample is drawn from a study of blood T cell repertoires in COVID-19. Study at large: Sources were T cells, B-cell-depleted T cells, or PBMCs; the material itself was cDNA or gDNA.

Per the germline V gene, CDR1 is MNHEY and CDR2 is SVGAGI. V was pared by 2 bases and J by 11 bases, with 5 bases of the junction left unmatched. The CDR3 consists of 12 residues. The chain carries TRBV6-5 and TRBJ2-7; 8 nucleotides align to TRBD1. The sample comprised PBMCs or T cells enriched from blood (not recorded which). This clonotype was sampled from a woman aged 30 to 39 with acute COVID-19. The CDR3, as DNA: TGTGCCAGCAGTTACCGCGGACAGGGAAAGTACTTC. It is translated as CASSYRGQGKYF.